This TCR beta chain was recorded in a study of blood T cells in healthy people across ages (dated by TCRdb to the mid-2010s). At the level of the whole study: In model experiments, template switching captured roughly one uniquely barcoded TCR beta cDNA molecule for every two T cells. The study measured age-related changes in TCR beta repertoire diversity using deep sequencing normalized with unique cDNA molecular identifiers. The donors were divided into four age groups: young (average around 16 years), middle-aged (approximately 39), aged (62) and long-lived (roughly 86). To avoid experimental bias, donors of different ages were randomly spread across the sequencing lanes. Using the same blood draw, the study looked at two additional independent replicas of 1 million unique cDNA reads for two donors, one aged 18 to 29 and the other aged 80 or older. The investigation overall reported the following: Because donor CMV infection status was unknown, age-related changes in expanded clonotypes were potentially confounded. Compared with the aged group, the long-lived group had more naive CD4+ T cells, fewer expanded clones and increased TCR diversity, a pattern suggesting age selection. Observed TCR beta diversity per million T cells fell roughly linearly with age, and a significant reduction was already apparent by age about 43. There was a strong correlation between observed TCR beta diversity and the percentage of naive T cells measured by flow cytometry. Because profiling used bulk unsorted PBMCs, naive and antigen-experienced compartments could not be compared conclusively. Estimates of total diversity from one million sequenced T cells were regarded as lower bounds and underestimates.

This clonotype was counted a few times. Its antigen remains undetermined. No per-base quality is available; no much larger clone lies one base away. The donors were roughly 40 Caucasian individuals from Russia, aged 6 to 90 years, who were systemically healthy. Each donor gave about 11 milliliters of peripheral blood, drawn into EDTA-treated Vacutainer tubes. Ficoll-Paque density-gradient centrifugation was used to isolate PBMCs, with at least 6.5 million per sample. Trizol reagent was used to extract total RNA from the PBMCs, yielding at least 5.5 micrograms per sample. The percentages of naive CD45RAhigh/CD27high T cells were determined by flow cytometry on a PBMC aliquot from every donor. The library was made by 5' RACE. The data were produced on an Illumina HiSeq 2500. The second PCR ran for roughly 7 to 11 cycles and used a J-beta primer mix along with a sample-barcoded 5' primer. A template-switch 5' adaptor carrying 12 random nucleotides introduced a unique molecular identifier onto each TCR beta cDNA molecule. Each sample yielded at least 2.5 million CDR3-containing paired-end reads. All of the RNA was converted into first-strand cDNA using the Mint cDNA synthesis kit, with a TRBC-specific oligonucleotide serving as the primer. After uracil-DNA glycosylase treatment, a first 18-cycle PCR used universal primers M1SS and BC2_uni_R on all cDNA. The authors' analysis ran thus. Normalization of each sample was performed by random selection of 1 million high-quality reads, each carrying a distinct molecular identifier. Instead of being binned into consensus sequences, reads that shared molecular identifiers were thrown out. CDR3 identification, clonotype clustering and error correction used MiTCR with a Q25 quality threshold and the strictest error-elimination algorithm. A nonparametric unseen species model using Euler transformation provided a lower-bound estimate of total TCR beta diversity. Clones were called with MiXCR by TCRdb after fastp trimmed the public reads at Q25, and only in-frame beta chains were retained. Under each unique CDR3 protein, matching rows form one entry showing the most common genes and DNA. V and J calls and clone size were set by TCRdb, not the authors. The sample table lists about 1.4 million distinct CDR3 sequences, approximately 63% of them with a count of one. The leading ten clones occupy over 6.5% of the sample.

Reading from cysteine to phenylalanine, the CDR3 counts 17 amino acids. Of the read, only the CDR3 DNA is kept; its 51 bases are in frame from base 1. V is cut by 4 bases and J by 0 bases, and the space between the germline ends is 16 bases. CDR1 SGHDN and CDR2 FVKESK are derived from the germline V gene. Sequencing was done on a sample of blood. The receptor comes from a man younger than 30 in good health. The V gene is TRBV14 and the J gene is TRBJ2-1; the D region possibly corresponds to TRBD2 (6 bases align). The CDR3 region: CASSPWDSPSSYNEQFF. The nucleotides read TGTGCCAGCAGCCCCTGGGACTCCCCGAGCTCCTACAATGAGCAGTTCTTC.